The 5 T cell receptor beta chains in this list originate from one sample, sequenced in a study of T cells after posttransplantation cyclophosphamide. TCRdb's table, derived via immunoSEQ multiplex PCR, lists solely in-frame clones and lacks some. The table lists tens of thousands of clones, with no singletons. Sequenced input: PBMCs. These receptors were taken from a woman aged 50 to 65 in good health and a related stem cell transplant donor.

This clone was recorded many times. The genes are TRBV4-3 and TRBJ1-3; 9 bases line up with TRBD1. Germline V gene lookup returns CDR1 LGHNA and CDR2 YSLEER. The CDR3 spans 14 residues. With V trimmed by 4 bases and J by 7 bases, 5 bases remained unmatched. This chain's CDR3 is CASSLTGTGNTIYF. DNA of the CDR3: TGCGCCAGCAGCCTCACCGGGACAGGGAACACCATATATTTT.

This clone came up many times. The chain recombines TRBV6-2 or TRBV6-3 with TRBJ1-1; D gene ambiguous. The CDR3 runs 12 residues. Trimming shortened V by 6 bases and J by 8 bases, and 13 bases separated the two germline ends. CDR1 and CDR2 (germline): MNHEY, SVGEGT. CDR3 DNA: TGTGCCAGCAGGGAGACTCGAGCGGAAGCTTTCTTT. This sequence encodes CASRETRAEAFF.

This clone was detected only a few times. The chain employs TRBV9 and TRBJ2-1; 8 positions agree with TRBD1. This CDR3 region has 15 residues. The V gene end was trimmed by 4 bases and the J gene end by 15 bases; junction bases not matched to a gene: 18. Germline CDR1 reads SGDLS; CDR2 reads YYNGEE. The chain's CDR3 is CASSPGQGASPPGFF. The CDR3 DNA is TGTGCCAGCAGCCCCGGCCAGGGGGCTTCCCCTCCGGGGTTCTTC.

This clone occurred many times. The CDR3 bases are TGTGCCAGCAGTGAACAACGGGGGGAGCCCCAGCATTTT. This sequence encodes CASSEQRGEPQHF. This chain joins TRBV6-1 and TRBJ1-5, with TRBD1 as a possible D gene (5 bases). V gave up 2 bases and J gave up 8 bases, with 10 bases separating them. The CDR3 runs to 13 residues. Germline lookup yields CDR1 MNHNS and CDR2 SASEGT.

This clone showed up many times. This chain joins TRBV27 and TRBJ2-4; D not resolved. The CDR3 runs to 13 residues. Germline V gene sequence: CDR1 MNHEY, CDR2 SMNVEV (reference sequence). V was trimmed by 4 bases and J by 5 bases, leaving 9 bases between them. The CDR3 reads CASSYRLQNIQYF. In nucleotides, the CDR3 is TGTGCCAGCAGTTATCGACTCCAAAACATTCAGTACTTC.